This T cell receptor (beta chain) appears in the sequencing data of a study of shared clonotypes between healthy human individuals. Findings of the study overall: Non-shared clonotypes showed lower generation probabilities than clonotypes common to all four donors.

Some clones are missing from TCRdb's copy, which holds only in-frame ones; the method was immunoSEQ multiplex PCR. There are 100,000 to 130,000 clones in the sample; over 65% occur only once, and 24% lies in the top ten. As to this clone: What it binds is not known.

The CDR3 is made up of 17 amino acids. The chain employs TRBV21-1 and TRBJ1-1. TRBV21-1 is classified as a pseudogene. The sequenced sample was memory CD8+ T cells sorted from blood. Subset noted: CD45RO+ cells pooled with CCR7-negative TemRA cells. This TCR came from a woman in her twenties or thirties in good health. CDR3 nucleotide sequence: TGTGCCAGCAGCGAATCCCCCACACCGATAAGAGGAACTGAAGCTTTCTTT. It translates to CASSESPTPIRGTEAFF.